One sample yielded the 10 T cell receptor beta chains listed below, sequenced in a study of cytomegalovirus exposure and HLA in healthy donors. Method: immunoSEQ multiplex PCR; TCRdb's copy keeps in-frame clones and lacks some. Among approximately 260,000 clones listed, roughly 85% were seen once. The specimen sequenced was PBMCs. These receptors all stem from a woman aged 18-29 years in good health and CMV-seronegative.

The chain joins TRBV7-8 to TRBJ1-4; D uncertain. Germline values: CDR1 SGHVS, CDR2 FQNEAQ. The V gene lost 5 bases and the J gene lost 5 bases, with 15 bases spanning the gap. This CDR3 contains 15 residues. The CDR3 sequence: CASSRFGLVNEKLFF. The CDR3 DNA sequence: TGTGCCAGCAGCCGCTTCGGTTTAGTAAATGAAAAACTGTTTTTT.

The chain combines TRBV18 with TRBJ1-1; weak D call: TRBD1 (5 bases). Trimming left V 0 bases short and J 4 bases short, with 9 bases between. The CDR3 has 14 amino acids. From germline, CDR1 is KGHSH and CDR2 LQKENI. The CDR3: CASSPPRVGTEAFF. The CDR3 DNA sequence: TGTGCCAGCTCACCACCCAGGGTTGGCACTGAAGCTTTCTTT.

The V call is TRBV18, the J call TRBJ1-1; D unresolved. The CDR3 is 14 residues long. V shed 5 bases and J shed 6 bases, with 16 bases lying between them. CDR1 is KGHSH, CDR2 LQKENI, per germline. The CDR3 sequence: CASSGEGLRSEAFF. In nucleotides, the CDR3 is TGTGCCAGCTCAGGGGAGGGTCTTAGGTCTGAAGCTTTCTTT. The full variable domain, completed using reference TRBV18 and TRBJ1-1, is NAGVMQNPRHLVRRRGQEARLRCSPMKGHSHVYWYRQLPEEGLKFMVYLQKENIIDESGMPKERFSAEFPKEGPSILRIQQVVRGDSAAYFCASSGEGLRSEAFFGQGTRLTVV.

This clone showed up just once. This chain joins TRBV29-1 and TRBJ2-1; possible D gene TRBD2, 8 bases. V was pared by 4 bases and J by 10 bases, with 20 bases between. Germline-derived CDR1 and CDR2 are SQVTM and ANQGSEA. The CDR3 spans 14 residues. This chain's CDR3 is CSVGLAPRGGEQFF. In nucleotides, the CDR3 is TGCAGCGTTGGACTAGCGCCTAGAGGGGGCGAGCAGTTCTTC.

The genes are TRBV10-3 and TRBJ2-7; 7 bases agree with TRBD2. The CDR3 covers 20 residues. The V segment lost 6 bases and the J segment 5 bases; nucleotides outside the gene matches: 28. Germline CDR1 is ENHRY and CDR2 is SYGVKD. CDR3 in DNA: TGTGCCATCAGCGTGGGAGGTCCCAAACTGCTGGGGAGGGCCTGGAACGAGCAGTACTTC. Translating it yields CAISVGGPKLLGRAWNEQYF.

V and J are TRBV28 and TRBJ1-1; 8 bases are a match to TRBD1. V was clipped by 5 bases and J by 9 bases; unmatched bases: 8. Germline V lookup: CDR1 MDHEN, CDR2 SYDVKM. The CDR3 is made up of 13 amino acids. The CDR3 DNA follows: TGTGCCAGCAGTACTGGGACAGGTACTAAAGCTTTCTTT. This sequence encodes CASSTGTGTKAFF.

V gene TRBV19 combines with J gene TRBJ1-4; D remains unclear. The CDR3 covers 16 residues. The germline gives CDR1 LNHDA, CDR2 SQIVND (reference sequence). Trimming left V 0 bases short and J 0 bases short, with 8 bases between. The CDR3 here is CASSIDAGATNEKLFF. CDR3 bases: TGTGCCAGTAGTATAGATGCGGGAGCAACTAATGAAAAACTGTTTTTT.

The rearrangement links TRBV6-5 to TRBJ1-1, with 8 bases matching TRBD1. CDR1 and CDR2 from the germline V gene are MNHEY and SVGAGI. The CDR3 is made up of 15 amino acids. With 5 bases clipped from V and 5 bases from J, the junction kept 10 bases outside the gene matches. The CDR3 sequence: CASSPTTGAMTEAFF. DNA of the CDR3: TGTGCCAGCAGTCCGACGACAGGGGCGATGACTGAAGCTTTCTTT.

The gene calls are TRBV7-6 and TRBJ2-1; TRBD2 matches 7 bases. Germline V gene lookup returns CDR1 SGHVS and CDR2 FNYEAQ. The length of the CDR3 is 17 residues. V dropped 3 bases and J dropped 6; count of bases not matched to a gene: 14. CDR3 in amino acids: CASSLSASGRPLNEQFF. CDR3 in DNA: TGTGCCAGCAGCTTGAGTGCTAGCGGACGACCCCTCAATGAGCAGTTCTTC. Filled out from reference TRBV7-6 and TRBJ2-1, the complete variable domain reads GAGVSQSPRYKVTKRGQDVALRCDPISGHVSLYWYRQALGQGPEFLTYFNYEAQQDKSGLPNDRFSAERPEGSISTLTIQRTEQRDSAMYRCASSLSASGRPLNEQFFGPGTRLTVL.

This chain's CDR3 is CASSLTGGASYEQYF. The CDR3 DNA sequence: TGCGCCAGCAGCTTGACAGGGGGCGCCTCCTACGAGCAGTACTTC. The V gene is TRBV5-1, the J gene TRBJ2-7; 9 nucleotides line up with TRBD1. V lost 1 base and J lost 0; bases outside the gene matches: 2. From germline, CDR1 is SGHRS and CDR2 YFSETQ. There are 15 residues in the CDR3.